This TCR beta chain was recovered during a study of T-cell reconstitution after alpha-beta-depleted transplantation in children. Researchers prepared the TCRbeta library using unique molecular identifiers, the study reports. TCRdb analysed the PCR reads with MiXCR anew, one entry per CDR3 protein. The table includes over 150,000 distinct CDR3 sequences, 11% detected once. This clonotype was picked up many times. Germline-derived CDR1 and CDR2 are SGHAT and FQNNGV. The CDR3 contains 11 residues. V lost 5 bases, J lost 2 bases, and 2 bases lay in between. The sample in question was PBMCs, obtained before TCRalphabeta/CD19-depleted stem cell transplant. The rearrangement uses TRBV11-2 and TRBJ2-3; D is unclear. This receptor was identified in a boy younger than 10 with acute myeloid leukemia, due to receive a stem cell transplant. The CDR3 bases are TGTGCCAGCAGCGCCACAGATACGCAGTATTTT. It yields the protein CASSATDTQYF.